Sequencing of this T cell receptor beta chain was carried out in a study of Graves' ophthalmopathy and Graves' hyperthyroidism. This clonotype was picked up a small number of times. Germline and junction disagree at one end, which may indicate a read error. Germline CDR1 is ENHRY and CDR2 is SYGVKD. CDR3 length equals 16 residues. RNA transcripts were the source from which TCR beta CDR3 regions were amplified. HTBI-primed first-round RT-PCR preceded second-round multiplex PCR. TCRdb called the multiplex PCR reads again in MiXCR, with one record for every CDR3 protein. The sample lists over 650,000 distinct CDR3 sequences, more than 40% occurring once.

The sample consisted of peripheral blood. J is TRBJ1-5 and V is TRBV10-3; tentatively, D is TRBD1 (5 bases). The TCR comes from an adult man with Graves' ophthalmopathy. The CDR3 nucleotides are TGTGCCAGCAGTGAAGAAGAGGGTCTGGGGCATCAGCCCCAGCATTTT. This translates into CASSEEEGLGHQPQHF.